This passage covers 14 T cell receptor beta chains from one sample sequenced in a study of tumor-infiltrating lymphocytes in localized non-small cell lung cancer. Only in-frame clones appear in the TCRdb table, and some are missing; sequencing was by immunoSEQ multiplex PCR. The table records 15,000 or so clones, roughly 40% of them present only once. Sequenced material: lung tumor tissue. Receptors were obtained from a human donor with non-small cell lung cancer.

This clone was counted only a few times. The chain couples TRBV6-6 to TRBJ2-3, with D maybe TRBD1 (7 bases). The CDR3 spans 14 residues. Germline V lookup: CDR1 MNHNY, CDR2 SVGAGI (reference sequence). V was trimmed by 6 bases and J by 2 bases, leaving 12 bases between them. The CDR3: CASSHRGLTDTQYF. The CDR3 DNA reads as TGTGCCAGCAGCCACAGGGGACTCACAGATACGCAGTATTTT.

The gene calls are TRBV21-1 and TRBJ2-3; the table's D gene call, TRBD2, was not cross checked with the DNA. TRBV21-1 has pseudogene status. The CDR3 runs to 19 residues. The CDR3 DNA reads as TGTGCCAGCAGGGTAACAGTGGTGCAGGGAGGGAGTATGGCAGATACGCAGTATTTT. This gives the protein CASRVTVVQGGSMADTQYF.

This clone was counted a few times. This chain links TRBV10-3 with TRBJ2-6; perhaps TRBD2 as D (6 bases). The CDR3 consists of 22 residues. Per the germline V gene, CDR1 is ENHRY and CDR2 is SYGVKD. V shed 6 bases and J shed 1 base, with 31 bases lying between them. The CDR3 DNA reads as TGTGCCATCAGCGGGCTGATATATCTGGGGCCCTCGGGGGTTTCTGGGGCCAACGTCCTGACTTTC. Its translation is CAISGLIYLGPSGVSGANVLTF.

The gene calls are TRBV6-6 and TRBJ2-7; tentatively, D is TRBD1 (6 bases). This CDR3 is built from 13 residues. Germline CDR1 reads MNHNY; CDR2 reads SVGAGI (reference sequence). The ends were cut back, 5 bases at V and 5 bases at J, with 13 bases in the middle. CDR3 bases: TGTGCCAGCAGTGATTGGGGGCGAGACGAGCAGTACTTC. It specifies CASSDWGRDEQYF.

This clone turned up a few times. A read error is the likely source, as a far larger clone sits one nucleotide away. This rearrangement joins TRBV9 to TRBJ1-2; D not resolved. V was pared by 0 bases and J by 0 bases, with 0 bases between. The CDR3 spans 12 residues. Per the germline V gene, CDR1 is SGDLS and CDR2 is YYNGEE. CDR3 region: CASSVANYGYTF. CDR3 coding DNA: TGTGCCAGCAGCGTAGCTAACTATGGCTACACCTTC.

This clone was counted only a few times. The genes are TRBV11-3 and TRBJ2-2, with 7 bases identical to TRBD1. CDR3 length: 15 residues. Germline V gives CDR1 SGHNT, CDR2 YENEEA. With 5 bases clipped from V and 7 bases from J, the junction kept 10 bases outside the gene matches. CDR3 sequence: CASSLATGVGGELFF. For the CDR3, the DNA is TGTGCCAGCAGCCTAGCTACAGGGGTTGGCGGGGAGCTGTTTTTT.

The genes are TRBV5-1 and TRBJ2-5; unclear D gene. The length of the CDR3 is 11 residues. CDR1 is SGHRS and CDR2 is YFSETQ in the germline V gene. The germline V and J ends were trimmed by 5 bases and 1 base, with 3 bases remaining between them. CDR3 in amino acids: CASSFQETQYF. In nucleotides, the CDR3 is TGCGCCAGCAGTTTCCAAGAGACCCAGTACTTC.

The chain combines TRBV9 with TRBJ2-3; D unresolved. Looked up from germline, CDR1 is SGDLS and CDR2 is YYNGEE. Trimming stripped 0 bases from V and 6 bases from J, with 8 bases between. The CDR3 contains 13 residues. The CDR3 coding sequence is TGTGCCAGCAGCGTAGAATGGGTGGATACGCAGTATTTT. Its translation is CASSVEWVDTQYF.

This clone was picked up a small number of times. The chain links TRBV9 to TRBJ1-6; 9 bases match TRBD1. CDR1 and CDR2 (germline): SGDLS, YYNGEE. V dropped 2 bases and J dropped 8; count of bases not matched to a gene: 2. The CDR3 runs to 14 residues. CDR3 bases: TGTGCCAGCAGCGTCCGGGACAGGGATTCACCCCTCCACTTT. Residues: CASSVRDRDSPLHF.

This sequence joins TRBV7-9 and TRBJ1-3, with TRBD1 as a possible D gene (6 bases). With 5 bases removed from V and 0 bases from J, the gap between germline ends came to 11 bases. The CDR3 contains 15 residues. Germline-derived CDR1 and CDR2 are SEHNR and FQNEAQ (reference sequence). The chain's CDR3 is CASSLTGSSGNTIYF. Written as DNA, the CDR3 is TGTGCCAGCAGCCTTACAGGGAGCTCTGGAAACACCATATATTTT. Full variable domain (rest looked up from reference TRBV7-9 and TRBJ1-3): DTGVSQNPRHKITKRGQNVTFRCDPISEHNRLYWYRQTLGQGPEFLTYFQNEAQLEKSRLLSDRFSAERPKGSFSTLEIQRTEQGDSAMYLCASSLTGSSGNTIYFGEGSWLTVV.

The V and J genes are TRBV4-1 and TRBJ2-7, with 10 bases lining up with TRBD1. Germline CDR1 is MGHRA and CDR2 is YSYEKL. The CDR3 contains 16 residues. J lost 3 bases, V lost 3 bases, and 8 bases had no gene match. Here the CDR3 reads CASSHDPGQGFYEQYF. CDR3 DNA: TGCGCCAGCAGCCATGATCCGGGACAGGGGTTCTACGAGCAGTACTTC.

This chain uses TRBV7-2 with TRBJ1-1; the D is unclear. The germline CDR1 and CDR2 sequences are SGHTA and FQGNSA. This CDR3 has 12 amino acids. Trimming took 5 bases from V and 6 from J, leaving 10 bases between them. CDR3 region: CASSPGSPEAFF. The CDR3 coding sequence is TGTGCCAGCAGCCCCGGGAGTCCTGAAGCTTTCTTT.

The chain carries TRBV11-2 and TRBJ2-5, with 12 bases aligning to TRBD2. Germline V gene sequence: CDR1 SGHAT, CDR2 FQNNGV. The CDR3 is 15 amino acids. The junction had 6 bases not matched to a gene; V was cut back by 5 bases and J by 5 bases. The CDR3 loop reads CASSPLAGGPETQYF. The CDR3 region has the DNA TGTGCCAGCAGCCCCCTAGCGGGGGGGCCGGAGACCCAGTACTTC.

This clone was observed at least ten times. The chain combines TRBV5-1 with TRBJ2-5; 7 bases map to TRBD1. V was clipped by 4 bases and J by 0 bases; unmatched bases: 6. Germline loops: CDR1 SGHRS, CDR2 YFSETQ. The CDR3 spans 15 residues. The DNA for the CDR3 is TGCGCCAGCAGCCGCTTTGGACAGGACCAAGAGACCCAGTACTTC. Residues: CASSRFGQDQETQYF.